The clone carrying this T cell receptor (beta chain) was seen repeatedly, ten times or more. Its target is not known. The record originates from a study of human T cells and chemical hapten exposure. Study results and limitations: Unchanged with DPC sensitization were TCRs above 1 in 1000 frequency.

As to time point: patch test 2, 6 weeks after DPC sensitization. Regarding treatment: therapeutic diphenylcyclopropenone sensitization with weekly scalp DPC. Patients had alopecia, were aged 18 to 70, and were not pregnant. TCRdb processed the RACE reads anew with MiXCR; each CDR3 protein has one entry. The top ten hold 2.5% of the sample, which has approximately 80,000 distinct CDR3 sequences, 10% seen once. The sequencing used whole blood, collected in connection with sensitization to the hapten diphenylcyclopropenone (DPC). This receptor was obtained from a woman aged 25-40 years with alopecia areata. Some clones in this sample may be carry-over from other donors' samples.

In DNA form, the CDR3 reads TGTGCCAGCAGTTTAGCAACTAATGAAAAACTGTTTTTT. It specifies CASSLATNEKLFF. This chain links TRBV12-3 or TRBV12-4 with TRBJ1-4; D is ambiguous. The CDR3 length is 13 residues. V lost 0 bases and J 1 base, leaving 0 bases between the germline ends.